This TCR beta chain stems from a study of post-analysis software for immune sequencing data. cDNA libraries for TCR beta contained unique molecular identifiers. Using its own MiXCR run on the PCR reads, TCRdb lists one record per CDR3 protein. The sample has some 500,000 distinct CDR3 sequences; 45% are singletons. The TCR comes from a girl aged 10-17 years with multiple sclerosis. Sequencing was carried out using blood.

The CDR3 is CASSFMGTDTQYF. DNA of the CDR3: TGTGCCAGCAGTTTTATGGGCACAGATACGCAGTATTTT. J is TRBJ2-3 and V is TRBV25-1; D is uncertain. The V end was cut by 5 bases, the J end by 1 base, with 7 bases between. There are 13 residues in the CDR3. Germline CDR1 reads MGHDK; CDR2 reads SYGVNS.